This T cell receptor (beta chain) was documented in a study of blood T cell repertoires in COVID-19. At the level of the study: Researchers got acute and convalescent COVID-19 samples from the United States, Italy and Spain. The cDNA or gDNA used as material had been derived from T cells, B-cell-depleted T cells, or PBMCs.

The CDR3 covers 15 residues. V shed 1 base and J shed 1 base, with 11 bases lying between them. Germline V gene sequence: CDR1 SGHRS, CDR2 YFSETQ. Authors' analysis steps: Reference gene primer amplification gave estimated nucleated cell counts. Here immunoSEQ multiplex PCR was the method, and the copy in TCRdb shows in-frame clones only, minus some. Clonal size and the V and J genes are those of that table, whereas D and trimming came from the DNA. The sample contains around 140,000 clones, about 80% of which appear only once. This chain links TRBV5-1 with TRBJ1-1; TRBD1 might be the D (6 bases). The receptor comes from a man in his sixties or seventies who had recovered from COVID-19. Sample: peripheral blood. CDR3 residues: CASSLNTQGNTEAFF. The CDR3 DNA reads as TGCGCCAGCAGCTTGAATACACAGGGGAACACTGAAGCTTTCTTT.